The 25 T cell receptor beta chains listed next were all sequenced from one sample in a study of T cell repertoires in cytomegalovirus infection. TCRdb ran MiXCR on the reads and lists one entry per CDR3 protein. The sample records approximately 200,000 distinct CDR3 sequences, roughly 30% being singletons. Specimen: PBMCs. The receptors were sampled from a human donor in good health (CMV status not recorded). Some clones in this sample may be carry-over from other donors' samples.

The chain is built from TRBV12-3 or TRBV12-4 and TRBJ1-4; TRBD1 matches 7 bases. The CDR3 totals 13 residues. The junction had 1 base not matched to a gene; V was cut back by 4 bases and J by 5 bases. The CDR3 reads CASSSGGNEKLFF. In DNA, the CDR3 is TGTGCCAGCAGTTCAGGGGGAAATGAAAAACTGTTTTTT.

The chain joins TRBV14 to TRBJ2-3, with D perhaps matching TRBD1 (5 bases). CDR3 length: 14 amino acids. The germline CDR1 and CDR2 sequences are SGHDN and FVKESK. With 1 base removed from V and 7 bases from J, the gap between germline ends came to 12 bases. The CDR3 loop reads CASSQVTGAYTQYF. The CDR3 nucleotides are TGTGCCAGCAGCCAAGTCACAGGAGCTTATACGCAGTATTTT. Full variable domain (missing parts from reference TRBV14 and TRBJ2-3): EAGVTQFPSHSVIEKGQTVTLRCDPISGHDNLYWYRRVMGKEIKFLLHFVKESKQDESGMPNNRFLAERTGGTYSTLKVQPAELEDSGVYFCASSQVTGAYTQYFGPGTRLTVL.

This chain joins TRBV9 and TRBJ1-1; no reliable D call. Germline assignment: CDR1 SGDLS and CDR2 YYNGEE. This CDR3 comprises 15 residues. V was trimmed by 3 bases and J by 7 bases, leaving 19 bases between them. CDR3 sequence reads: CASSEPPGSDIEAFF. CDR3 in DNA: TGTGCCAGCAGCGAGCCGCCGGGATCCGATATTGAAGCTTTCTTT.

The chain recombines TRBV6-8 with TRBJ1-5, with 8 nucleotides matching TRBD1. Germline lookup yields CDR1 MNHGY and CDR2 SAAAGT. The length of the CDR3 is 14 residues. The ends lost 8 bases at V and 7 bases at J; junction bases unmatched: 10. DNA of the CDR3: TGTGCCAGCGGTCCTACAGGGGGGAAGCAGCCCCAGCATTTT. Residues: CASGPTGGKQPQHF.

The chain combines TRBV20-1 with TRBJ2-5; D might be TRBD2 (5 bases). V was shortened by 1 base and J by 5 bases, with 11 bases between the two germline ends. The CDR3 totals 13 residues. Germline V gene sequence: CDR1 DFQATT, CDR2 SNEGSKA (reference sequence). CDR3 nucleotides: TGCAGTGCTAGAGGAGAGGTAGCGGAGACCCAGTACTTC. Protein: CSARGEVAETQYF.

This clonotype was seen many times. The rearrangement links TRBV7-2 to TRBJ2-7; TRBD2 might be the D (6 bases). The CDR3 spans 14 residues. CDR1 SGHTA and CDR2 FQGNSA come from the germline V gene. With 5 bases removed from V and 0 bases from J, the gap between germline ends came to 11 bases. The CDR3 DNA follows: TGTGCCAGCAGCCAAACTAGCTTCTCCTACGAGCAGTACTTC. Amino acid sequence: CASSQTSFSYEQYF.

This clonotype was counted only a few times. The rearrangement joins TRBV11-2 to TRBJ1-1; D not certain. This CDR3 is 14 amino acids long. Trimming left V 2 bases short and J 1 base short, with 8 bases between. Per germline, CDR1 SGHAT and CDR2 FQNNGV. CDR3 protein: CASSLFSENTEAFF. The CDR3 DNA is TGTGCCAGCAGCTTATTTTCGGAGAACACTGAAGCTTTCTTT.

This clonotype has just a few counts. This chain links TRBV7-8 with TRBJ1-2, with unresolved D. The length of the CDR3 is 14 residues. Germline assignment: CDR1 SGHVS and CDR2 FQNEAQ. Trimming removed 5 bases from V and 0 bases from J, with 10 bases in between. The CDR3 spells CASSIYTANYGYTF. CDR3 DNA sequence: TGTGCCAGCAGCATTTACACTGCTAACTATGGCTACACCTTC.

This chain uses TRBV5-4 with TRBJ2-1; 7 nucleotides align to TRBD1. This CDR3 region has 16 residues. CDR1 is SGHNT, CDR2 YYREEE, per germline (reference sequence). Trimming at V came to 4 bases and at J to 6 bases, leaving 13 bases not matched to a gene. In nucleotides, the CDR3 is TGTGCCAGCAGCCGAGGACAGGCCCGCGTGGGCAATGAGCAGTTCTTC. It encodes CASSRGQARVGNEQFF.

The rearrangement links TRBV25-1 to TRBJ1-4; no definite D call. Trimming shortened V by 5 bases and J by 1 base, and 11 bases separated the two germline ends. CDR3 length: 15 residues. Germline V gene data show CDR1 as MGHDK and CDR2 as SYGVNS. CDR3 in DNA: TGTGCCAGCAGTCCCAGGTACGGAACTAATGAAAAACTGTTTTTT. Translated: CASSPRYGTNEKLFF.

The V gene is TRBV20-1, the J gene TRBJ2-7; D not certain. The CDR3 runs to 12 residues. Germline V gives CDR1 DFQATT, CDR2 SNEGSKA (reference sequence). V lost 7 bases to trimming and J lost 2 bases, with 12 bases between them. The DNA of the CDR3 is TGCAGTGTAAAAGTGCCCCCCTACGAGCAGTACTTC. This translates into CSVKVPPYEQYF.

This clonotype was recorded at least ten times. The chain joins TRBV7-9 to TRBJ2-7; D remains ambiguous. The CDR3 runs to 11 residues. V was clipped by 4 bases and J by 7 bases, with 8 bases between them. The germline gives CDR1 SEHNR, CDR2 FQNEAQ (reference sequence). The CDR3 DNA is TGTGCCAGCAGCTCGAAAAGGGAGCAGTACTTC. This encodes CASSSKREQYF.

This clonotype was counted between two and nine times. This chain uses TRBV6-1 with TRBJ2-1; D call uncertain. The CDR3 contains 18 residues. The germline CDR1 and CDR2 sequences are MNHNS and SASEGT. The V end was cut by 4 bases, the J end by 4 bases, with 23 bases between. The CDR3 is CASSAPRTVGLPYNEQFF. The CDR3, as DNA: TGTGCCAGCAGTGCCCCCCGGACGGTCGGGCTTCCGTACAATGAGCAGTTCTTC.

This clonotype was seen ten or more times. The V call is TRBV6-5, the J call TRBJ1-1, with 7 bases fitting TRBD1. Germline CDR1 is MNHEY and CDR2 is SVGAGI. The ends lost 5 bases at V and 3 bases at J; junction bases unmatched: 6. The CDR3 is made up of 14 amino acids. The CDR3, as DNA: TGTGCCAGCAGTAAGGGACAGTGGGACACTGAAGCTTTCTTT. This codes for CASSKGQWDTEAFF.

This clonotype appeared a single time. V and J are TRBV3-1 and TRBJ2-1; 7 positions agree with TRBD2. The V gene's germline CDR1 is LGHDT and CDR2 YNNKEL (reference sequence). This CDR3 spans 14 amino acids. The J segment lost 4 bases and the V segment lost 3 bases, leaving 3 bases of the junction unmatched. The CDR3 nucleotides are TGTGCCAGCAGCCAGACTAGCTCTTACAATGAGCAGTTCTTC. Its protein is CASSQTSSYNEQFF.

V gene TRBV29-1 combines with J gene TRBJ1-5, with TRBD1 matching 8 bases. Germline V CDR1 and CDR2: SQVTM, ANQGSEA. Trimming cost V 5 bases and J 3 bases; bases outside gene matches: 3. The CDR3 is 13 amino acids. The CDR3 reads CSVWTGTNQPQHF. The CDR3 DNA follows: TGCAGCGTTTGGACAGGGACCAATCAGCCCCAGCATTTT.

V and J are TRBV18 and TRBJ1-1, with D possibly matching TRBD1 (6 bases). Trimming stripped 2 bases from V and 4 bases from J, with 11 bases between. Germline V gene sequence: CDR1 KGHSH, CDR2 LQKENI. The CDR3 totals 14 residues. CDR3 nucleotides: TGTGCCAGCTCACCAATCTGGGACACCACTGAAGCTTTCTTT. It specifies CASSPIWDTTEAFF. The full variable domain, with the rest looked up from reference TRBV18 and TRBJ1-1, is NAGVMQNPRHLVRRRGQEARLRCSPMKGHSHVYWYRQLPEEGLKFMVYLQKENIIDESGMPKERFSAEFPKEGPSILRIQQVVRGDSAAYFCASSPIWDTTEAFFGQGTRLTVV.

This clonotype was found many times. The CDR3 nucleotides are TGTGCCAGCACTTCAGGGAATTCACCCCTCCACTTT. Its translation: CASTSGNSPLHF. The chain recombines TRBV27 with TRBJ1-6; possible D gene TRBD1, 5 bases. Trimming took off 7 bases at V and 7 bases at J, with 8 bases between the two ends. CDR3 size: 12 residues. Per germline, CDR1 MNHEY and CDR2 SMNVEV (reference sequence).

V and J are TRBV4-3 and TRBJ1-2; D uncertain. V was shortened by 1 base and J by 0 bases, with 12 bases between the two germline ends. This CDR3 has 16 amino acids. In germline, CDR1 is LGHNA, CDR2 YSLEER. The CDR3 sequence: CASSQVWQETNYGYTF. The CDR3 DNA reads TGCGCCAGCAGCCAAGTTTGGCAGGAGACTAACTATGGCTACACCTTC.

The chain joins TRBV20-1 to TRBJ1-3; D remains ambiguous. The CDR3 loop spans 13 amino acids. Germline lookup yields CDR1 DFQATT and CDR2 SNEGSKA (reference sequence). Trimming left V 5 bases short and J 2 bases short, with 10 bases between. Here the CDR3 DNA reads TGCAGTGCTCGGAGCCCCGCTGGAAACACCATATATTTT. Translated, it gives CSARSPAGNTIYF.

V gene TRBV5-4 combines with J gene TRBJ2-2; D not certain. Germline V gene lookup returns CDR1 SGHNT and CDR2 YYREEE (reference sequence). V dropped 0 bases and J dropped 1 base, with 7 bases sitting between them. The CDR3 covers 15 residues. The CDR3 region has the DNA TGTGCCAGCAGCTTGGAACGGCTGAACACCGGGGAGCTGTTTTTT. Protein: CASSLERLNTGELFF.

The CDR3 region is CASSSGQMKNTEAFF. The CDR3 nucleotides are TGTGCCAGCTCATCGGGACAGATGAAGAACACTGAAGCTTTCTTT. The rearrangement uses TRBV18 and TRBJ1-1; 7 nucleotides match TRBD1. Germline values: CDR1 KGHSH, CDR2 LQKENI. With V trimmed by 5 bases and J by 1 base, 7 bases remained unmatched. CDR3 length equals 15 residues.

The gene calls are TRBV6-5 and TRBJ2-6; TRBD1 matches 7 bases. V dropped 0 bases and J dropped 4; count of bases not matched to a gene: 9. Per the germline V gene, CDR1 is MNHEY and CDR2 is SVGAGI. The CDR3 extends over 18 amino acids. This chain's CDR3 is CASSYSTQGFGGANVLTF. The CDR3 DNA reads TGTGCCAGCAGTTACTCGACACAGGGGTTCGGAGGGGCCAACGTCCTGACTTTC.

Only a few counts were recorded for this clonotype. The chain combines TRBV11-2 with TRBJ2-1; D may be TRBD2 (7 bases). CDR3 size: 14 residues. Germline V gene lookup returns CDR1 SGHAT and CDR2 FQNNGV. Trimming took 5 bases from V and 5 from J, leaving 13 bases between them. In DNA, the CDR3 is TGTGCCAGCAGCACCGGGGGGCCCCACAATGAGCAGTTCTTC. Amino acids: CASSTGGPHNEQFF.

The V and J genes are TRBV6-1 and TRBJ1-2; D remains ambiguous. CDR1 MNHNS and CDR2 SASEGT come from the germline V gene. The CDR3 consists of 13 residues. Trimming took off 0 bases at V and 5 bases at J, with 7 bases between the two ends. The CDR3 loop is CASSEAGPYGYTF. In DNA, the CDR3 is TGTGCCAGCAGTGAAGCAGGACCTTATGGCTACACCTTC.